The 25 T cell receptor beta chains below come from one sample, sequenced in a study of human T cells and chemical hapten exposure. TCRdb used MiXCR to reprocess the RACE reads, holding one entry per CDR3 protein. In the table there are roughly 380,000 distinct CDR3 sequences, 4.5% to 6% of which are singletons. Time point reported: pre-sensitization, week 0. Treatment here: therapeutic diphenylcyclopropenone sensitization with weekly scalp DPC. This specimen consisted of whole blood, obtained in connection with sensitization to the hapten diphenylcyclopropenone (DPC). The source of these receptors is a woman aged 45-60 years with alopecia areata. Some clones in this sample may be carry-over from other donors' samples.

This clonotype has at least ten counts. The V and J genes are TRBV10-3 and TRBJ2-7; 7 bases match TRBD2. From germline, CDR1 is ENHRY and CDR2 SYGVKD. V trimming: 4 bases; J trimming: 5 bases; junction bases outside the gene matches: 2. The CDR3 is made up of 12 amino acids. CDR3: CAISAGGNEQYF. The CDR3 DNA sequence: TGTGCCATCAGTGCGGGAGGCAACGAGCAGTACTTC.

CDR3 DNA sequence: TGCAGCGTTGAAGAAAGGGGGTTGAGCACTGAAGCTTTCTTT. Translated: CSVEERGLSTEAFF. This rearrangement joins TRBV29-1 to TRBJ1-1; D is perhaps TRBD1 (6 bases). The V end lost 0 bases, the J end lost 4 bases, and 12 bases lay between the germline ends. The CDR3 length is 14 residues. In germline, CDR1 is SQVTM, CDR2 ANQGSEA. The variable domain in full, completed from reference TRBV29-1 and TRBJ1-1, reads SAVISQKPSRDICQRGTSLTIQCQVDSQVTMMFWYRQQPGQSLTLIATANQGSEATYESGFVIDKFPISRPNLTFSTLTVSNMSPEDSSIYLCSVEERGLSTEAFFGQGTRLTVV.

CDR3 bases: TGCAGTGCCGAAGACCGGGACAGGTCCTACGAGCAGTACTTC. Amino acids: CSAEDRDRSYEQYF. The chain recombines TRBV20-1 with TRBJ2-7; 8 bases agree with TRBD1. V lost 6 bases, J lost 1 base, and 8 bases stayed unmatched. This CDR3 is 14 amino acids long. Germline assignment: CDR1 DFQATT and CDR2 SNEGSKA (reference sequence).

The chain joins TRBV6-6 to TRBJ1-2, with TRBD1 as a possible D gene (5 bases). Germline V gene data show CDR1 as MNHNY and CDR2 as SVGAGI (reference sequence). V was cut by 0 bases and J by 4 bases, with 12 bases left in between. This CDR3 comprises 15 residues. The CDR3 region has the DNA TGTGCCAGCAGTTACTCGAACGGGGCCGGCTATGGCTACACCTTC. This codes for CASSYSNGAGYGYTF.

This clonotype was detected only a few times. V is TRBV7-8 and J is TRBJ1-6; D may be TRBD1 (5 bases). V was clipped by 5 bases and J by 5 bases, with 13 bases between them. This CDR3 has 15 amino acids. Germline V gene data show CDR1 as SGHVS and CDR2 as FQNEAQ. CDR3 amino acids: CASSPDGADNSPLHF. The CDR3 DNA sequence: TGTGCCAGCAGCCCAGACGGGGCCGATAATTCACCCCTCCACTTT.

This clonotype was picked up a small number of times. This chain connects TRBV5-5 to TRBJ1-1; D possibly corresponds to TRBD1 (5 bases). The V gene's germline CDR1 is SGHKS and CDR2 YYEKEE (reference sequence). The V end lost 7 bases, the J end lost 3 bases, and 10 bases lay between the germline ends. The CDR3 spans 12 residues. The CDR3 DNA follows: TGTGCCAGCCTCAGGGCTGACACTGAAGCTTTCTTT. Translated: CASLRADTEAFF.

This clonotype was recorded a few times. The chain couples TRBV7-2 to TRBJ2-5, with D possibly TRBD2 on 5 matching bases. Germline V gene sequence: CDR1 SGHTA, CDR2 FQGNSA. Trimming took off 1 base at V and 3 bases at J, with 9 bases between the two ends. The CDR3 consists of 14 residues. The CDR3 reads CASSLGLREETQYF. Here the CDR3 DNA reads TGTGCCAGCAGCTTAGGTCTGCGGGAAGAGACCCAGTACTTC.

This clonotype was detected many times. The CDR3 DNA reads as TGTGCCATCAGTGAACCCGGGATTGACAATGAGCAGTTCTTC. Translated, it gives CAISEPGIDNEQFF. The chain is built from TRBV10-3 and TRBJ2-1; D might be TRBD2 (5 bases). The germline V gene has CDR1 ENHRY and CDR2 SYGVKD. Trimming left V 3 bases short and J 5 bases short, with 11 bases between. CDR3 size: 14 residues.

J is TRBJ1-2 and V is TRBV30, with D possibly matching TRBD1 (5 bases). Trimming cost V 0 bases and J 8 bases, with 7 bases left between them. The CDR3 loop spans 11 amino acids. Germline values: CDR1 GTSNPN, CDR2 SVGIG (reference sequence). The CDR3 sequence: CAWSVRGGYTF. The CDR3 DNA sequence: TGTGCCTGGAGTGTTCGGGGCGGCTACACCTTC.

This clonotype appeared a few times. The chain is built from TRBV6-1 and TRBJ1-5, with 7 positions matching TRBD1. J lost 4 bases, V lost 2 bases, and 2 bases had no gene match. CDR1 MNHNS and CDR2 SASEGT come from the germline V gene. The CDR3 contains 14 residues. The CDR3 reads CASSEWDSNQPQHF. The CDR3 nucleotides read TGTGCCAGCAGTGAATGGGACAGTAATCAGCCCCAGCATTTT.

This clonotype was seen a few times. The chain uses TRBV10-3 and TRBJ2-7, with 8 positions matching TRBD2. This CDR3 is 12 amino acids long. The V gene's germline CDR1 is ENHRY and CDR2 SYGVKD. Trimming took 5 bases from V and 4 from J; bases not matched to a gene: 1. The CDR3 DNA reads TGTGCCATCAGTAGCGGGAGTTACGAGCAGTACTTC. It translates to CAISSGSYEQYF.

This clonotype was counted many times. The rearrangement uses TRBV7-6 and TRBJ1-1; D is perhaps TRBD1 (6 bases). This CDR3 comprises 15 residues. The ends were cut back, 2 bases at V and 5 bases at J, with 15 bases in the middle. The germline gives CDR1 SGHVS, CDR2 FNYEAQ. This CDR3 is CASSLTGAVGTEAFF. Here the CDR3 DNA reads TGTGCCAGCAGCTTAACGGGGGCTGTAGGAACTGAAGCTTTCTTT.

This clonotype was seen ten or more times. V is TRBV5-1 and J is TRBJ2-1; unclear D gene. In germline, CDR1 is SGHRS, CDR2 YFSETQ. The CDR3 has 16 residues. V was shortened by 2 bases and J by 9 bases, with 21 bases between the two germline ends. In nucleotides, the CDR3 is TGCGCCAGCAGCTTCCGTGACTCATACCCCTGGTCTGAGCAGTTCTTC. Encoded protein: CASSFRDSYPWSEQFF.

This clonotype was observed at least ten times. The chain recombines TRBV12-3 or TRBV12-4 with TRBJ2-1; TRBD1 is a possible D gene (6 bases). The V end was cut by 5 bases, the J end by 4 bases, with 21 bases between. CDR3 length equals 17 residues. Here the CDR3 DNA reads TGTGCCAGCAGTCCCCCTAGCTTCCAGGGGCCTTACAATGAGCAGTTCTTC. The encoded protein is CASSPPSFQGPYNEQFF.

This clonotype was recorded at least ten times. The CDR3 sequence: CASSGKLAGGPGDTQYF. The DNA of the CDR3 is TGCGCCAGCAGCGGAAAACTAGCGGGGGGGCCTGGAGATACGCAGTATTTT. The chain carries TRBV5-1 and TRBJ2-3; 13 bases fit TRBD2. The CDR3 totals 17 residues. Trimming took 4 bases from V and 5 from J; bases not matched to a gene: 10. CDR1 is SGHRS and CDR2 is YFSETQ in the germline V gene.

This clonotype was seen many times. This chain joins TRBV11-2 and TRBJ2-3; TRBD2 matches at 10 bases. This CDR3 contains 12 residues. The germline CDR1 and CDR2 sequences are SGHAT and FQNNGV. Losses at the gene ends were 5 bases for V and 11 bases for J; bases not matched to a gene: 4. This CDR3 reads CASSPSGGLQYF. The CDR3 nucleotides are TGTGCCAGCAGCCCTAGCGGGGGTCTGCAGTATTTT.

This clonotype appeared many times. V is TRBV20-1 and J is TRBJ1-5; 7 bases are a match to TRBD1. J gave up 6 bases and V 6 bases, and 11 bases lay outside the gene matches. Germline V gene sequence: CDR1 DFQATT, CDR2 SNEGSKA (reference sequence). The CDR3 length is 14 residues. The CDR3 protein is CSAPDQGVGQPQHF. The CDR3 nucleotides are TGCAGTGCGCCGGATCAGGGGGTGGGTCAGCCCCAGCATTTT.

This clonotype appeared many times. V is TRBV5-1 and J is TRBJ2-1; possible D gene TRBD1, 6 bases. The length of the CDR3 is 16 residues. Germline V gene lookup returns CDR1 SGHRS and CDR2 YFSETQ. Trimming stripped 2 bases from V and 7 bases from J, with 19 bases between. CDR3 region: CASSLGTTALGNEQFF. CDR3 DNA: TGCGCCAGCAGCTTAGGGACAACCGCCCTGGGAAATGAGCAGTTCTTC.

This clonotype came up many times. The CDR3 coding sequence is TGTGCCAGCAGTCCGCGACAAGGTACCACCGGGGAGCTGTTTTTT. It is translated as CASSPRQGTTGELFF. V gene TRBV27 combines with J gene TRBJ2-2; no clear D. This CDR3 has 15 amino acids. V was shortened by 5 bases and J by 4 bases, with 14 bases between the two germline ends. In germline, CDR1 is MNHEY, CDR2 SMNVEV (reference sequence).

The chain joins TRBV28 to TRBJ2-3; TRBD1 is a possible D gene (7 bases). CDR1 is MDHEN, CDR2 SYDVKM, per germline. Trimming shortened V by 3 bases and J by 9 bases, and 19 bases separated the two germline ends. This CDR3 contains 15 residues. For the CDR3, the DNA is TGTGCCAGCAGTTTGCCGGGACAGCCGCGGGGCACGCAGTATTTT. It yields the protein CASSLPGQPRGTQYF.

In this sample, this clonotype turned up many times. The chain couples TRBV18 to TRBJ1-4, with D possibly being TRBD1 (5 bases). The V and J ends lost 2 bases and 6 bases respectively, with 13 bases between them. Looked up from germline, CDR1 is KGHSH and CDR2 is LQKENI. This CDR3 region has 15 residues. This CDR3 is CASSPGAGLYEKLFF. CDR3 sequence (DNA): TGTGCCAGCTCACCAGGGGCAGGGCTATATGAAAAACTGTTTTTT.

Many counts were recorded for this clonotype. V and J are TRBV2 and TRBJ2-3; no definite D call. Germline lookup yields CDR1 SNHLY and CDR2 FYNNEI. This CDR3 comprises 11 residues. V dropped 8 bases and J dropped 4 bases, with 7 bases sitting between them. CDR3 DNA: TGTGCCAGCCTAGGCGCAGATACGCAGTATTTT. Its protein product is CASLGADTQYF.

The chain recombines TRBV21-1 with TRBJ1-1. TRBV21-1 is reported as a pseudogene. The CDR3 consists of 14 residues. As DNA, the CDR3 is TGTGCCAGCAGCAAAACTGGAGATAACACTGAAGCTTTCTTT. Amino acid sequence: CASSKTGDNTEAFF.

This clonotype has ten or more counts. V gene TRBV27 combines with J gene TRBJ2-1, with 8 bases that match TRBD2. The CDR3 contains 16 residues. The germline gives CDR1 MNHEY, CDR2 SMNVEV (reference sequence). V trimming: 5 bases; J trimming: 0 bases; junction bases outside the gene matches: 6. CDR3 coding DNA: TGTGCCAGCAGTGGGTTAGCGGGGAGCTCCTACAATGAGCAGTTCTTC. This encodes CASSGLAGSSYNEQFF.

This clonotype was counted ten times or more. The chain recombines TRBV10-3 with TRBJ2-7, with D maybe TRBD2 (5 bases). This CDR3 contains 16 residues. Germline V gives CDR1 ENHRY, CDR2 SYGVKD. Trimming cost V 0 bases and J 3 bases, with 15 bases left between them. This CDR3 is CAISESAPREGYEQYF. Written as DNA, the CDR3 is TGTGCCATCAGTGAGTCCGCCCCCCGGGAAGGCTACGAGCAGTACTTC.